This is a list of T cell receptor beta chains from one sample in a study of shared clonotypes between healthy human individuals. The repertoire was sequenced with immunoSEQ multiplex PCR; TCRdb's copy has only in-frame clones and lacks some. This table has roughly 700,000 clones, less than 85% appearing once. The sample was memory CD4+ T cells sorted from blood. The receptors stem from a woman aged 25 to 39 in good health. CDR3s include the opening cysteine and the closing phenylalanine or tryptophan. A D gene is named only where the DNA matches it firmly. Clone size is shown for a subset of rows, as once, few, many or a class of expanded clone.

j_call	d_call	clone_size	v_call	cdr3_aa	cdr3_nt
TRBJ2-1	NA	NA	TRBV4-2	CASSQDLGSSSYNEQFF	TGTGCCAGCAGCCAAGATTTAGGGAGTAGCTCCTACAATGAGCAGTTCTTC
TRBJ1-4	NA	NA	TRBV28	CASSPPQGQDAEKLFF	TGTGCCAGCAGTCCCCCCCAGGGGCAGGACGCTGAAAAACTGTTTTTT
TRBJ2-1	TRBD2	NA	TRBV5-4	CASSTIAGPSYNEQFF	TGTGCCAGCAGTACTATAGCGGGACCCTCCTACAATGAGCAGTTCTTC
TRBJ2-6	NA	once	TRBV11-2	CASSFNRGGFLSGANVLTF	TGTGCCAGCAGCTTTAACAGGGGAGGCTTTCTCTCTGGGGCCAACGTCCTGACTTTC
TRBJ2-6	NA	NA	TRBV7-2	CASSDSTGANVLTF	TGTGCCAGCAGCGACAGCACTGGGGCCAACGTCCTGACTTTC
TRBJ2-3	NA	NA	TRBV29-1	CSVVGGGGDTQYF	TGCAGCGTTGTAGGGGGGGGAGGAGATACGCAGTATTTT
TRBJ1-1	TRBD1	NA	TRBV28	CASSSQQGWRTEAFF	TGTGCCAGCAGTTCCCAACAGGGGTGGAGGACTGAAGCTTTCTTT
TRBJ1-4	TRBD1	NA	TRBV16	CASSHLQGDEKLFF	TGTGCCAGCAGCCACCTCCAGGGGGATGAAAAACTGTTTTTT
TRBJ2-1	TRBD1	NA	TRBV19	CASSRWDRDSYNEQFF	TGTGCCAGTTCGAGGTGGGACAGGGACTCCTACAATGAGCAGTTCTTC
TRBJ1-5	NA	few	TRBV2	CASSRDRSNQPQHF	TGTGCCAGCAGCCGGGACCGCAGCAATCAGCCCCAGCATTTT
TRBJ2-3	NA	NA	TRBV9	CASSVTNSRDTQYF	TGTGCCAGCAGCGTAACTAACTCGAGGGATACGCAGTATTTT
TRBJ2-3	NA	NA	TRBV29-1	CSVSSPLGFPTTDTQYF	TGCAGCGTTTCGAGCCCACTGGGTTTTCCGACCACAGATACGCAGTATTTT
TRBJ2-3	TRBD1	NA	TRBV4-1	CASRMTGSTDTQYF	TGCGCCAGCAGAATGACAGGGAGCACAGATACGCAGTATTTT
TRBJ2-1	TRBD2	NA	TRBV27	CASRLAGTSEQFF	TGTGCCAGCAGGCTAGCGGGGACCTCAGAGCAGTTCTTC
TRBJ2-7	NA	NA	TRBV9	CASSPALRAYEQYF	TGTGCCAGCAGCCCCGCGTTAAGGGCCTACGAGCAGTACTTC
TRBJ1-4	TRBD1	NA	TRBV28	CASRSGQASEKLFF	TGTGCCAGCAGATCCGGACAGGCGAGTGAAAAACTGTTTTTT
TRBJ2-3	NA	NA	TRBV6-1	CASSEGHPRDTQYF	TGTGCCAGCAGTGAGGGACACCCAAGGGATACGCAGTATTTT
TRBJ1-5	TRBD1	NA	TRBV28	CASSRGDRDYQPQHF	TGTGCCAGCAGCCGTGGGGACAGGGACTATCAGCCCCAGCATTTT
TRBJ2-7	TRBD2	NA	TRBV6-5	CASSLKSPGSGSQYF	TGTGCCAGCAGCCTAAAATCCCCCGGGAGCGGGAGCCAGTACTTC
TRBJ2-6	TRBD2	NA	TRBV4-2	CASSQVTSGSAGANVLTF	TGTGCCAGCAGCCAAGTTACTAGCGGGAGCGCTGGGGCCAACGTCCTGACTTTC
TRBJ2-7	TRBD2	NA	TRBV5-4	CASSSKTSGNSYEQYF	TGTGCCAGCAGCTCCAAGACTAGCGGGAACTCCTACGAGCAGTACTTC
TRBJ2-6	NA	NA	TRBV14	CASSRSYRGANVLTF	TGTGCCAGCAGCCGGAGTTACAGGGGGGCCAACGTCCTGACTTTC
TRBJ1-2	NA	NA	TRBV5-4	CASSLRAGNYGYTF	TGTGCCAGCAGCTTAAGGGCAGGGAATTATGGCTACACCTTC
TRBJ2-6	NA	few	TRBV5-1	CASSANSYSGANVLTF	TGCGCCAGCAGCGCAAACAGCTACTCTGGGGCCAACGTCCTGACTTTC
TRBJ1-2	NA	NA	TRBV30	CAWSALSYGYTF	TGTGCCTGGAGTGCCCTCTCCTATGGCTACACCTTC
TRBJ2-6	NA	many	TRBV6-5	CASSRDLSGANVLTF	TGTGCCAGCAGCCGAGATCTCTCTGGGGCCAACGTCCTGACTTTC